This note documents a single T cell receptor (beta chain) sequence. Antigen: not known. The record originates from a study of follicular helper T cells after annual influenza vaccination. Study results and caveats: Just roughly 10-23% of cells analyzed had recovered productive TCRB sequences. ICOS+CD38+ cTfh clonality change tracked circulating plasmablast frequency change.

Time point described: 2014-2015 season, 7 days after vaccination. Profiled with immunoSEQ multiplex PCR; TCRdb holds only in-frame clones, not every one. The table lists about 15,000 clones, about 81% of them singletons. The V gene end was trimmed by 0 bases and the J gene end by 1 base; junction bases not matched to a gene: 7. Germline CDR1 SGHDN, CDR2 FVKESK. The CDR3 spans 18 residues. The sequence was collected from an adult who received the influenza vaccine. The gene calls are TRBV14 and TRBJ2-3, with 10 bases identical to TRBD1. The specimen comprised CXCR5+ CD38- circulating T follicular helper cells from blood, sampled 7 days after influenza vaccination. Indicated subset: circulating Tfh, non-naive CD4+CXCR5+PD-1+ (ICOS+CD38+ or ICOS-CD38-). The CDR3 DNA reads TGTGCCAGCAGCCAAGACAGGTTGGGGACAGGGGGCACAGATACGCAGTATTTT. Translating gives CASSQDRLGTGGTDTQYF. The complete variable domain, with remaining parts taken from reference TRBV14 and TRBJ2-3, reads EAGVTQFPSHSVIEKGQTVTLRCDPISGHDNLYWYRRVMGKEIKFLLHFVKESKQDESGMPNNRFLAERTGGTYSTLKVQPAELEDSGVYFCASSQDRLGTGGTDTQYFGPGTRLTVL.